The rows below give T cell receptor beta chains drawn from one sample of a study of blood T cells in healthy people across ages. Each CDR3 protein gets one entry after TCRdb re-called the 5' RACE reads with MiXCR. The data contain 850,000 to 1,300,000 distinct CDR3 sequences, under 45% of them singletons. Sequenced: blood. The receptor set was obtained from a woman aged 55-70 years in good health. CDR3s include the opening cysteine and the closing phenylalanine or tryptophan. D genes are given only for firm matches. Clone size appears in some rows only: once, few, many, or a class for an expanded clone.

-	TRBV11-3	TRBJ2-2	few	CASSLSFSNTGELFF	TGTGCCAGCAGCTTAAGTTTCAGTAACACCGGGGAGCTGTTTTTT
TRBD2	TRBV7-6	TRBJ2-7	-	CASSSEPGGYSYEQYF	TGTGCCAGCAGCTCCGAGCCGGGAGGTTACTCCTACGAGCAGTACTTC
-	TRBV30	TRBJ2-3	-	CAWSVRTSTDTQYF	TGTGCCTGGAGTGTTCGGACTAGCACAGATACGCAGTATTTT
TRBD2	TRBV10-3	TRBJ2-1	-	CAISGLAGHNEQFF	TGTGCCATCAGTGGACTAGCGGGGCATAATGAGCAGTTCTTC
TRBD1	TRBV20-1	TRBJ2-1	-	CSVGDRGWNEQFF	TGCAGTGTAGGTGACAGGGGTTGGAATGAGCAGTTCTTC
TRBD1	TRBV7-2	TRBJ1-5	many	CASSRQGADQPQHF	TGTGCCAGCAGCCGGCAGGGGGCCGATCAGCCCCAGCATTTT
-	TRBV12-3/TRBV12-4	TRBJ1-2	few	CASSARVNGYTF	TGTGCCAGCAGTGCCAGGGTGAACGGCTACACCTTC
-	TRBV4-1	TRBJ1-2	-	CASSQGAVRGTF	TGCGCCAGCAGCCAAGGGGCCGTTAGGGGCACCTTC
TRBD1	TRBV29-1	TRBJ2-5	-	CSVGQGVTTQYF	TGCAGCGTCGGACAGGGGGTGACGACCCAGTACTTC
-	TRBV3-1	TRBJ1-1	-	CASSRKSGNTEAFF	TGTGCCAGCAGCCGAAAGTCGGGGAACACTGAAGCTTTCTTT
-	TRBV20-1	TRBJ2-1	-	CSARLAELQFF	TGCAGTGCTAGGTTAGCGGAACTGCAGTTCTTC
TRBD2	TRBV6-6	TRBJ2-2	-	CASIFSGGASPGELFF	TGTGCCAGCATCTTTTCCGGGGGGGCGAGCCCCGGGGAGCTGTTTTTT
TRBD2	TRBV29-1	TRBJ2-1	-	CSVIGREEGQFF	TGCAGCGTTATAGGGCGGGAGGAGGGGCAGTTCTTC
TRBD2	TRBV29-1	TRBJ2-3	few	CSVGGGLAGGHTDTQYF	TGCAGCGTTGGTGGGGGGCTGGCGGGGGGACACACAGATACGCAGTATTTT
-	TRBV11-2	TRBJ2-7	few	CASSPGGTTEQYF	TGTGCCAGCAGCCCCGGGGGAACCACCGAGCAGTACTTC
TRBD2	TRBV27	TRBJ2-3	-	CASRGSGRPDTQYF	TGTGCCAGCAGAGGTAGCGGGAGACCAGATACGCAGTATTTT
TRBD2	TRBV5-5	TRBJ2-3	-	CASSFLTSGTDTQYF	TGTGCCAGCAGCTTCCTGACTAGCGGGACAGATACGCAGTATTTT
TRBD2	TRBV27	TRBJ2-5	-	CTSIRLAGGRREQYF	TGTACCAGCATCCGACTAGCGGGAGGCCGGCGGGAGCAGTACTTC
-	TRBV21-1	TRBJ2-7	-	CASPRTYEQYF	TGTGCCAGCCCGAGGACCTACGAGCAGTACTTC